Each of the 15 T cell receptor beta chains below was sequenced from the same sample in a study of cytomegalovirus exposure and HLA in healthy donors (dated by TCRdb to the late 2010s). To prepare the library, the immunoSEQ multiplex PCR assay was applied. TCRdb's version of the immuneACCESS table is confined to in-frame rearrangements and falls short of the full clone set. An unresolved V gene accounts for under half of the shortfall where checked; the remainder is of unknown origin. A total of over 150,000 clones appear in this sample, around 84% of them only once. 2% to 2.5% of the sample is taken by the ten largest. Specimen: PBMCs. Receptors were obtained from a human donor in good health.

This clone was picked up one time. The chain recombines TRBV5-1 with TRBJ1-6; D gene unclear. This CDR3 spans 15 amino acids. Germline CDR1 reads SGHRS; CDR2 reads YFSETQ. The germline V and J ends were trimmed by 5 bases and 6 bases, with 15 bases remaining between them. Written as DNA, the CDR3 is TGCGCCAGCAGTCCCGAGGGAGGCGGTAATTCACCCCTCCACTTT. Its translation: CASSPEGGGNSPLHF.

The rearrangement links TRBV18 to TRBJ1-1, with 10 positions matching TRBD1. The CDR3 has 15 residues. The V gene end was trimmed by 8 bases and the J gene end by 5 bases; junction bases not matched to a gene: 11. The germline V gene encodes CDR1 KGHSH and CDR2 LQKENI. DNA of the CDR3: TGTGCCAGCACTCGTGTGGACAGGGGGGTGACTGAAGCTTTCTTT. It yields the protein CASTRVDRGVTEAFF.

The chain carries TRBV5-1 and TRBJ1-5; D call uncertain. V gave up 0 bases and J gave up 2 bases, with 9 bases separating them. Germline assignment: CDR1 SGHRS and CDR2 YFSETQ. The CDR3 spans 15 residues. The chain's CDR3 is CASSLEGRGNQPQHF. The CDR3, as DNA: TGCGCCAGCAGCTTGGAAGGGAGAGGCAATCAGCCCCAGCATTTT.

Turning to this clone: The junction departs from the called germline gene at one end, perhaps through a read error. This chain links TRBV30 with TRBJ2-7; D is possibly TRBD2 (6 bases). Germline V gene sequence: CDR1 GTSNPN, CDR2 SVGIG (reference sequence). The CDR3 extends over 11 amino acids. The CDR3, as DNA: TGTGCCTGGAGTGCCCGGGGGACCGCGAACTTC. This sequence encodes CAWSARGTANF.

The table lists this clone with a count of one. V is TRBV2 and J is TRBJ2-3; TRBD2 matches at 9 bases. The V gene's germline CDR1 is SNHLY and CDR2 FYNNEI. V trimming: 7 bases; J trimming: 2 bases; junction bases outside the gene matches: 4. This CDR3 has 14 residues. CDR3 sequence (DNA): TGTGCCAGCATCGGACTAGCGCTCACAGATACGCAGTATTTT. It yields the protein CASIGLALTDTQYF.

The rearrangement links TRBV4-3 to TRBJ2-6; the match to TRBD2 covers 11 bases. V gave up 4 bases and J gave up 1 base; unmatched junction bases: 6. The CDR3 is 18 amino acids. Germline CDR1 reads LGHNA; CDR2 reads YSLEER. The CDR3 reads CASSPQLAGDSGANVLTF. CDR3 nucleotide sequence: TGCGCCAGCAGCCCCCAACTAGCGGGAGATTCTGGGGCCAACGTCCTGACTTTC.

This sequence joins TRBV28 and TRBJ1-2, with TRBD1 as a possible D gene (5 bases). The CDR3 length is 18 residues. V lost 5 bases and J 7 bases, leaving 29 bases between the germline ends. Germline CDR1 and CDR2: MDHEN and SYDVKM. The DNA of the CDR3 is TGTGCCAGCAGTCACGGAGGGCCTGGGCGGAAAGGGGAGTCTGGCTACACCTTC. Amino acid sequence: CASSHGGPGRKGESGYTF.

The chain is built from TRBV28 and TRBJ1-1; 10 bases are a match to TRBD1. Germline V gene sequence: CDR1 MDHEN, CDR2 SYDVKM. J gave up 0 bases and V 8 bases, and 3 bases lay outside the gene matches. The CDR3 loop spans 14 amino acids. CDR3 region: CASVDRGLNTEAFF. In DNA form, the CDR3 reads TGTGCCAGCGTAGACAGGGGGCTGAACACTGAAGCTTTCTTT.

The CDR3 loop reads CASSPLAGGPSNEQFF. The CDR3, as DNA: TGTGCCAGCAGCCCCCTAGCGGGGGGGCCTAGCAATGAGCAGTTCTTC. V gene TRBV7-6 combines with J gene TRBJ2-1; 12 bases line up with TRBD2. Germline lookup yields CDR1 SGHVS and CDR2 FNYEAQ. This CDR3 spans 16 amino acids. V lost 5 bases, J lost 6 bases, and 8 bases stayed unmatched.

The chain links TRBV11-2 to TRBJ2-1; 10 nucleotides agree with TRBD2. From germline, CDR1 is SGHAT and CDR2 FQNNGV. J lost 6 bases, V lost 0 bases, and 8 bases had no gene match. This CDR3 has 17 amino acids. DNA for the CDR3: TGTGCCAGCAGCTTAGAGAGAACGAGCGGGAGGGTCAATGAGCAGTTCTTC. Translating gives CASSLERTSGRVNEQFF.

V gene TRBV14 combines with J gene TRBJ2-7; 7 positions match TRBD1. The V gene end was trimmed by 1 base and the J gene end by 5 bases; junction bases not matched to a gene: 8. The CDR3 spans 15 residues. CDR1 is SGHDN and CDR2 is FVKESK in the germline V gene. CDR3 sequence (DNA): TGTGCCAGCAGCCAAGTTACTAGGACAGGCCACGAGCAGTACTTC. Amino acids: CASSQVTRTGHEQYF.

The CDR3 DNA reads TGTGCCAGCGGGAGGGACCGGCATAATGAAAAACTGTTTTTT. Translating it yields CASGRDRHNEKLFF. The chain recombines TRBV6-1 with TRBJ1-4, with a tentative D call TRBD1 (5 bases). The germline CDR1 and CDR2 sequences are MNHNS and SASEGT. The CDR3 spans 14 residues. V shed 8 bases and J shed 4 bases, with 14 bases lying between them.

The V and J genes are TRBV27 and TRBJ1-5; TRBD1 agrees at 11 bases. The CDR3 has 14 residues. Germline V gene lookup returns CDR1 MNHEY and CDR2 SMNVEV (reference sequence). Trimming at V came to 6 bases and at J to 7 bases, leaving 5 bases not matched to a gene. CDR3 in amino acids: CASSPGTGGQPQHF. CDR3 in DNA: TGTGCCAGCAGCCCAGGGACAGGGGGGCAGCCCCAGCATTTT.

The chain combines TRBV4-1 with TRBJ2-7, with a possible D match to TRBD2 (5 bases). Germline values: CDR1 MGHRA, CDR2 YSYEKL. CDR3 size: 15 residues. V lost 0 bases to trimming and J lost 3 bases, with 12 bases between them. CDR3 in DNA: TGCGCCAGCAGCCAAGATAGCGACTCAAGCTACGAGCAGTACTTC. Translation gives CASSQDSDSSYEQYF.

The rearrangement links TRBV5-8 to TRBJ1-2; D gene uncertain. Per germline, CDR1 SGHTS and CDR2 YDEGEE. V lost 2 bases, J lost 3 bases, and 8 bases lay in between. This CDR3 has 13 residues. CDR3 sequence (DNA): TGTGCCAGCAGCTTAACGGGGTACTATGGCTACACCTTC. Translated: CASSLTGYYGYTF. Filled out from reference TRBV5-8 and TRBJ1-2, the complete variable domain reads EAGVTQSPTHLIKTRGQQATLRCSPISGHTSVYWYQQALGLGLQFLLWYDEGEERNRGNFPPRFSGRQFPNYSSELNVNALELEDSALYLCASSLTGYYGYTFGSGTRLTVV.